The entry below describes one TCR beta chain. The antigen is unknown. This sample is part of a study of monozygotic twins with inflammatory bowel disease. The TCR libraries each used total RNA (about 3,500 ng per library). TCRdb re-called the 5' RACE reads and gives one entry per CDR3 protein, without DNA. The sample is made up of approximately 140,000 distinct CDR3 sequences, and the top ten hold under 2.5% of it. Germline CDR1 and CDR2: SGHVS and FQNEAQ. The CDR3 runs to 15 residues. Notes on the study in general: By inverse Simpson index, TCRbeta diversity was lower in IBD patients than in healthy co-twins. IBD patients exhibited fewer clonotypes shared with other individuals than healthy twins, particularly with disease activity.

The clonotype originates from a human donor with ulcerative colitis or Crohn's disease, or a healthy co-twin of an affected twin (not recorded which). The chain employs TRBV7-8 and TRBJ2-7; no DNA is available, so the TRBD1 call from TCRdb remains unchecked. Material: blood. The CDR3: CASSFRQTYSYEQYF.